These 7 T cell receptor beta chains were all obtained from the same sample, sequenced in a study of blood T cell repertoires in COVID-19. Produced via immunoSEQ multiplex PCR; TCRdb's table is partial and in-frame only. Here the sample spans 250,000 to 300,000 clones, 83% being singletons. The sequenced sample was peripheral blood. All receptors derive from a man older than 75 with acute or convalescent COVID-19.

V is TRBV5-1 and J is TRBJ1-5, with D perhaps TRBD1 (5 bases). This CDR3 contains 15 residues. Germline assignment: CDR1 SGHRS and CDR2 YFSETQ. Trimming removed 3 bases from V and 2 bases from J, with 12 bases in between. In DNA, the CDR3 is TGCGCCAGCAGCTCGACAGAAATTGGCAATCAGCCCCAGCATTTT. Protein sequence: CASSSTEIGNQPQHF.

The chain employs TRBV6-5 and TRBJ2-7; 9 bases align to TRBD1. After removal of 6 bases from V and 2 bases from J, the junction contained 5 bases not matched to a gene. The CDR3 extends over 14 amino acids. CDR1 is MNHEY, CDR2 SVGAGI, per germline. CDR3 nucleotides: TGTGCCAGCAGGGGACAGGGATACGCCTACGAGCAGTACTTC. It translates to CASRGQGYAYEQYF.

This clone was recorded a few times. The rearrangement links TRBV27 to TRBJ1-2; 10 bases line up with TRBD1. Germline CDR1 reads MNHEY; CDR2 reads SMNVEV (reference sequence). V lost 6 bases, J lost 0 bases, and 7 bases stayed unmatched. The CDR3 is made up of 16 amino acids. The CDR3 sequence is CASSPDRGVANYGYTF. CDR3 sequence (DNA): TGTGCCAGCAGCCCGGACAGGGGGGTAGCTAACTATGGCTACACCTTC.

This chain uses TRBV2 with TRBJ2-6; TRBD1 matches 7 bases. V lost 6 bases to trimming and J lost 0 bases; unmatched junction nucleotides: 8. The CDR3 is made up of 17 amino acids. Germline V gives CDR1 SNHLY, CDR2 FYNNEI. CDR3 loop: CASRLGTVISGANVLTF. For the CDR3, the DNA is TGTGCCAGCAGGCTAGGGACAGTAATCTCTGGGGCCAACGTCCTGACTTTC.

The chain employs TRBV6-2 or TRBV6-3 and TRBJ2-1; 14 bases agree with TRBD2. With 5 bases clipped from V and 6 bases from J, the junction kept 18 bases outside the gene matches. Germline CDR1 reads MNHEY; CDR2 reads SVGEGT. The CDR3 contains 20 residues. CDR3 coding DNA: TGTGCCAGCAGTCACTTCTCCGGGACTAGCGGGGGATCGAGGCTCAATGAGCAGTTCTTC. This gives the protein CASSHFSGTSGGSRLNEQFF.

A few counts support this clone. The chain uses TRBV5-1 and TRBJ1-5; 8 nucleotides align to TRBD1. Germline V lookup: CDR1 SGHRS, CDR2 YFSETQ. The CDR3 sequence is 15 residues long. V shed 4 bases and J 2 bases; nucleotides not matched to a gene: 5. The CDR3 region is CASSPAGGRNQPQHF. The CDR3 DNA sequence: TGCGCCAGCAGCCCCGCAGGGGGCCGCAATCAGCCCCAGCATTTT.

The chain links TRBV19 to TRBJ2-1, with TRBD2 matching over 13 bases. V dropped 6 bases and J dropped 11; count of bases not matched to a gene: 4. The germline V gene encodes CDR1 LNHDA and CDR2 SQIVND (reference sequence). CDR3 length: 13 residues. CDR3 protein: CASRGGLAGKQFF. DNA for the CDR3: TGTGCCAGTAGAGGGGGACTAGCGGGAAAGCAGTTCTTC.